The source of this TCR beta chain is a study of T cell responses to AZD1222 COVID-19 vaccine (dated by TCRdb to the early 2020s). Study-level background: TCR sequencing was performed for roughly 250 trial participants, of whom about 200 were given two doses of AZD1222 and around 26 were given two doses of MenACWY control vaccine. Enrollment into the trials was organized by age into subgroups of 18-55, 56-69 and 70-plus years, and those subgroups contained about 160, 30 and 59 TCR-sequenced participants, respectively. Results the study describes overall, beyond this receptor: Because no samples from the day 14 peak response were available, repertoires could be characterized only after the peak T cell response. In the small 56-69-year group, the increase in depth fell short of significance, most likely because of low power. Vaccine-associated CD4 TCRs spanned the whole spike protein, with dominant responses in regions 160-218 and 743-854. Reportedly, close to half of the unique spike-specific TCRs recognized epitopes lying outside the regions that are mutated in the B.1.351 and B.1.1.7 variants. After two AZD1222 doses, both the breadth and the depth of spike-specific TCRs were significantly higher than at day 0 and than in MenACWY recipients. Conclusions about previously exposed vaccinees were limited because only a handful of AZD1222 recipients were SARS-CoV-2 seropositive at baseline. Participants were mostly white British, with more females than males. The authors suggested clonal diversity may have been underestimated.

The CDR3 regions of human TCRbeta chains were analyzed by immunosequencing. From the authors' description of their analysis: Repertoire TCRs were matched against a reference library of SARS-CoV-2-specific TCRs generated with the MIRA antigen-specificity platform. Breadth was defined as the fraction of unique TCRs that were SARS-CoV-2-associated, and depth was defined as the fraction of total T cells that were SARS-CoV-2-associated. Using the MIRA data, each spike-specific TCR was assigned both to the spike region to which the TCR was reactive and to a CD4 or CD8 class. Log10-transformed breadth and depth values were compared by one-way ANOVA with Sidak's multiple comparisons tests. TCRdb mirrors the immuneACCESS table, restricted to in-frame sequences. Some clones are absent from its copies; in checked studies, under half trace to an unresolved V gene, and the reason for the others is unknown. V and J calls and clone size are those listed in that table; D and trimming were worked out from the DNA. The sample contains roughly 70,000 clones, around nine tenths of them found a single time. The ten largest make up around 4.9% of the sample.

In the paper's terms, the time point label means: about 28 days (+/-7) after the second vaccine dose. The treatment or condition label, as the study defines it: meningococcal conjugate vaccine given as trial control. Vaccinee samples came from UK trials COV001 and COV002, including a single-blind randomized controlled phase 2/3 trial of AZD1222 (ChAdOx1 nCoV-19) in healthy adults. For TCRbeta chain sequencing, PBMC samples from trial participants were taken at day 0 and at day 28 after the second dose. With regard to this clone: This receptor's antigen is unknown. Base qualities are not at hand, and no much larger clone is one base apart.

V gives up 4 bases and J gives up 5 bases, and the segment between their germline ends measures 19 bases. Counted from cysteine to phenylalanine, this CDR3 has 16 amino acids. Kept here is only the CDR3 DNA, which spans 48 bases and is read in frame from base 1. From the germline V gene (reference sequence), CDR1 is SGHNT and CDR2 is YYREEE. The V gene is TRBV5-4 and the J gene is TRBJ2-1, with no reliable assignment of the D segment. The material sequenced was peripheral blood, taken 28 days after the second dose of the MenACWY control vaccine. The source of this sequence is an adult who received the MenACWY meningococcal vaccine as a control. The CDR3 corresponds to CASSPLPGLYDNEQFF. The DNA sequence reads TGTGCCAGCAGCCCGCTCCCGGGCCTATATGACAATGAGCAGTTCTTC.